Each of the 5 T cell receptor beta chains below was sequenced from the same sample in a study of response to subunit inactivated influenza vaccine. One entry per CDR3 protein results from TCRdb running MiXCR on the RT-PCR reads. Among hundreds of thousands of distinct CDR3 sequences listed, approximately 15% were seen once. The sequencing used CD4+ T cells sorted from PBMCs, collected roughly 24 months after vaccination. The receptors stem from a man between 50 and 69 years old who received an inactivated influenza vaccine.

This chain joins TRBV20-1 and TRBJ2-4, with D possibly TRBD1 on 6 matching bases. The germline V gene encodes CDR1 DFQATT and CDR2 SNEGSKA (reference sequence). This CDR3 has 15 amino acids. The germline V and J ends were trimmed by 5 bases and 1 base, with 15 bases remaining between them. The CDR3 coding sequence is TGCAGTGCTTTCGGATCTGACAGGGCCAAAAACATTCAGTACTTC. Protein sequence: CSAFGSDRAKNIQYF.

CDR3 region: CASRADTSTDTQYF. The CDR3 nucleotides are TGCGCCAGCAGAGCGGACACTAGCACAGATACGCAGTATTTT. The chain has TRBV5-1 and TRBJ2-3; either TRBD1 or TRBD2 may supply D (5 bases each). Germline values: CDR1 SGHRS, CDR2 YFSETQ. The CDR3 is made up of 14 amino acids. The germline V and J ends were trimmed by 5 bases and 0 bases, with 10 bases remaining between them.

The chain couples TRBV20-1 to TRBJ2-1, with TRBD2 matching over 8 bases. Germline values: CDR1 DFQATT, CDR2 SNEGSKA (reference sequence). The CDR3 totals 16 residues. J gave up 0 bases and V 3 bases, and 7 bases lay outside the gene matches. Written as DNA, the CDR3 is TGCAGTGCTAGCGGGAGGGCCGAGAGCTCCTACAATGAGCAGTTCTTC. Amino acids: CSASGRAESSYNEQFF.

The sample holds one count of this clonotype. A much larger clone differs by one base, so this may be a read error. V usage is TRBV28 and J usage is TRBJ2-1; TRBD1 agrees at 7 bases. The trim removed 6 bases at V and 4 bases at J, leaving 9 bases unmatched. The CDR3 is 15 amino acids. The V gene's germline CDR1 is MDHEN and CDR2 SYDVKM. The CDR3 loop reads CASSGWDRRYNEQFF. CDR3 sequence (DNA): TGTGCCAGCAGCGGATGGGACAGAAGATACAATGAGCAGTTCTTC.

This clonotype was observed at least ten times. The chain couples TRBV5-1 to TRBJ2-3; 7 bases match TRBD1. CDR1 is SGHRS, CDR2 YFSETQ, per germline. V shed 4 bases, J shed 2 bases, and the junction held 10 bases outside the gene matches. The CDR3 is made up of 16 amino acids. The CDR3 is CASSPRQGLTTDTQYF. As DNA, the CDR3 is TGCGCCAGCAGCCCCCGACAGGGTCTTACCACAGATACGCAGTATTTT.